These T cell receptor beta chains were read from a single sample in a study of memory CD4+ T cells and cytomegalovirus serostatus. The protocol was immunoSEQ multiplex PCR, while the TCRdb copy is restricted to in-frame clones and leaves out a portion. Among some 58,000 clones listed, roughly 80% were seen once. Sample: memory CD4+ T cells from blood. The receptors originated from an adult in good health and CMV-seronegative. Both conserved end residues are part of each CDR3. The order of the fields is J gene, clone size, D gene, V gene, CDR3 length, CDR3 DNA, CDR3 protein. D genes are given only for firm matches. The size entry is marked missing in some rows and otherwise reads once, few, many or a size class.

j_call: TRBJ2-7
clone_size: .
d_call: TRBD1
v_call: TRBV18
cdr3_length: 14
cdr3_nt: TGTGCCAGCTCAGATGGGGGACAGGGGACCCGTAGGTACTTC
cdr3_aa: CASSDGGQGTRRYF

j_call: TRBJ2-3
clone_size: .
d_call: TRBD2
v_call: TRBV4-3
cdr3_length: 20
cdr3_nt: TGCGCCAGCAGCCAAGATGGGACGTCTAGCGGGAGCCGAAGCGCAGATACGCAGTATTTT
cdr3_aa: CASSQDGTSSGSRSADTQYF

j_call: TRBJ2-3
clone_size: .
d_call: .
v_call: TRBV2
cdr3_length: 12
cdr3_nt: TGTGCCAGCAGGGTAGGGGTGGATACGCAGTATTTT
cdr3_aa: CASRVGVDTQYF

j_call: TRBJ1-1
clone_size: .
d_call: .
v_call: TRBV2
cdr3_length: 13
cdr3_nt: TGTGCCACCAACTTTTACACCAACACTGAAGCTTTCTTT
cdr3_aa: CATNFYTNTEAFF

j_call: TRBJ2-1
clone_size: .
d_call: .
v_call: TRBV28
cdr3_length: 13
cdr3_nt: TGTGCCAGCACTCCCCCGGGAATGGCGGAGCAGTTCTTC
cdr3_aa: CASTPPGMAEQFF

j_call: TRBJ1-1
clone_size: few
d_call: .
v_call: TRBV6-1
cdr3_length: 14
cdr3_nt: TGTGCCAGCAAGCTGGAGGGGGTTGACACTGAAGCTTTCTTT
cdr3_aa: CASKLEGVDTEAFF

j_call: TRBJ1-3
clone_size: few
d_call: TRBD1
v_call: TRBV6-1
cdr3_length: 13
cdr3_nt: TGTGCCGGCAGGGGGCTGGCTGGAAACACCATATATTTT
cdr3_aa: CAGRGLAGNTIYF

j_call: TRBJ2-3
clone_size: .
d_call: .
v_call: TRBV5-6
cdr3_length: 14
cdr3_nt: TGTGCCAGCAGCTCGGAAACCTGGGCGGATACGCAGTATTTT
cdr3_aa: CASSSETWADTQYF

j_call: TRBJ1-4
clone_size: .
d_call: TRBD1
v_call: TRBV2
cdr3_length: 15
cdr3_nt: TGTGCCAGCAGGGATACAGGGGGCTATAGTGAAAAACTGTTTTTT
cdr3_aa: CASRDTGGYSEKLFF

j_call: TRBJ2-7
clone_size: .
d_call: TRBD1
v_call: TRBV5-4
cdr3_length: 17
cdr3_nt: TGTGCCAGCAGCCCCAATACCGGGACAGGGATTTCCTACGAGCAGTACTTC
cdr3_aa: CASSPNTGTGISYEQYF

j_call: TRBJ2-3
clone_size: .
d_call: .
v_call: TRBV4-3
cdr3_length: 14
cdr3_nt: TGCGCCAGCAGCCAAATGCAGGAAAGAGATACGCAGTATTTT
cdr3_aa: CASSQMQERDTQYF

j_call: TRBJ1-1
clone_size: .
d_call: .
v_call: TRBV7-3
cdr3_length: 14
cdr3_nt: TGTGCCAGCAGCCCCGCGGGGGGGAACACTGAAGCTTTCTTT
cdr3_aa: CASSPAGGNTEAFF

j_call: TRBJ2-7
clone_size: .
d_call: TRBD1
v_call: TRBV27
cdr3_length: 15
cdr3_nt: TGTGCCAGCAGTTCCCCCCGACAGGGCCGGTACGAGCAGTACTTC
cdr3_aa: CASSSPRQGRYEQYF

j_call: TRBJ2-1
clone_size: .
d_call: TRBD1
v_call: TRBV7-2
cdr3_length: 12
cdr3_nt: TGTGCCAGCAGCTTGGGACAGATGGTGCAGTTCTTC
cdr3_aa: CASSLGQMVQFF

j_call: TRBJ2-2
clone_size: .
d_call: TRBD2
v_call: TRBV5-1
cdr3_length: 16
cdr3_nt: TGCGCCAGCAGCCCTGGGACTAGCGGAATCACCGGGGAGCTGTTTTTT
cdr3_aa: CASSPGTSGITGELFF